The entry below describes one T cell receptor (beta chain). This entry is derived from a study of Ad26.COV2.S vaccination and SARS-CoV-2 variants. CDR3 size: 14 residues. Per the germline V gene, CDR1 is MNHNS and CDR2 is SASEGT. With 6 bases removed from V and 0 bases from J, the gap between germline ends came to 12 bases. Sequencing was performed with immunoSEQ multiplex PCR; in TCRdb, only in-frame clones are kept and a portion is missing. Of approximately 500,000 clones listed, around nine tenths were seen once; the top ten hold roughly 12%. The treatment here: about 20 received Ad26.COV2.S at low or high dose, single or two shots; roughly five received placebo; per-sample allocation not given. Collection of samples fell on day 63 after the first vaccine or placebo injection.

This TCR was recovered from a person between 18 and 60 years old who received the Ad26.COV2.S COVID-19 vaccine or a placebo. The V gene is TRBV6-1, the J gene TRBJ2-7, with D maybe TRBD2 (6 bases). The specimen was peripheral blood, collected in a trial of Ad26.COV2.S vaccine versus placebo. The CDR3 region has the DNA TGTGCCAGCAGGGAGGGACCCAGCTCCTACGAGCAGTACTTC. Encoded protein: CASREGPSSYEQYF.